One sample yielded the 9 T cell receptor beta chains listed below, sequenced in a study of blood T cell repertoires in COVID-19. Sequencing was performed with immunoSEQ multiplex PCR; in TCRdb, only in-frame clones are kept and a portion is missing. Among around 360,000 clones listed, 87% were seen once. The sequenced material came from PBMCs or T cells enriched from blood (not recorded which). All receptors come from a man aged 40-49 years in a cohort exposed to, infected with or recovered from COVID-19 (not recorded which).

This chain joins TRBV10-3 and TRBJ2-1; TRBD2 aligns across 8 bases. CDR3 length: 13 residues. The germline CDR1 and CDR2 sequences are ENHRY and SYGVKD. V lost 8 bases, J lost 4 bases, and 4 bases stayed unmatched. This CDR3 reads CAIASGSYNEQFF. The CDR3 coding sequence is TGTGCCATCGCCAGCGGGAGTTACAATGAGCAGTTCTTC.

V usage is TRBV10-3 and J usage is TRBJ2-7; 9 bases are shared with TRBD1. The CDR3 contains 13 residues. The V gene's germline CDR1 is ENHRY and CDR2 SYGVKD. Trimming removed 8 bases from V and 2 bases from J; junction bases left unmatched: 4. CDR3 DNA: TGTGCCATCCGCAGGACAGGGGCCTACGAGCAGTACTTC. It translates to CAIRRTGAYEQYF.

Worth noting for this clone: Other DNA sequences within the sample encode an identical CDR3. V gene TRBV4-1 combines with J gene TRBJ1-4, with TRBD1 as a possible D gene (5 bases). The CDR3 covers 14 residues. The germline V gene has CDR1 MGHRA and CDR2 YSYEKL. Trimming stripped 4 bases from V and 5 bases from J, with 11 bases between. CDR3 protein: CASSPQGSNEKLFF. Here the CDR3 DNA reads TGCGCCAGCAGCCCCCAGGGAAGCAATGAAAAACTGTTTTTT.

The V call is TRBV7-8, the J call TRBJ1-5, with no clear D. V gave up 3 bases and J gave up 4 bases, with 7 bases separating them. The CDR3 runs to 13 residues. Germline V gives CDR1 SGHVS, CDR2 FQNEAQ. This CDR3 reads CASSFTTNQPQHF. CDR3 in DNA: TGTGCCAGCAGCTTTACTACTAATCAGCCCCAGCATTTT.

The chain joins TRBV7-2 to TRBJ1-1; D unresolved. CDR3 length: 13 amino acids. Trimming took 3 bases from V and 2 from J, leaving 7 bases between them. Per the germline V gene, CDR1 is SGHTA and CDR2 is FQGNSA. The DNA for the CDR3 is TGTGCCAGCAGCTTCTCCGTCAACACTGAAGCTTTCTTT. Encoded protein: CASSFSVNTEAFF.

The CDR3 sequence is CASSGGSSTDTQYF. The CDR3 DNA sequence: TGTGCCAGCTCGGGAGGGTCTAGCACAGATACGCAGTATTTT. V gene TRBV7-7 combines with J gene TRBJ2-3, with 8 bases identical to TRBD2. The CDR3 totals 14 residues. Germline V gene data show CDR1 as SSHAT and CDR2 as FNYEAQ (reference sequence). Unmatched junction bases numbered 4, after V lost 8 bases and J lost 0 bases.

This chain links TRBV10-2 with TRBJ1-3; a possible D gene is TRBD1 (5 bases). There are 14 residues in the CDR3. Germline V CDR1 and CDR2: WSHSY, SAAADI. With 8 bases removed from V and 0 bases from J, the gap between germline ends came to 11 bases. CDR3 nucleotides: TGCGCCAGCTGGGACTCAAACTCTGGAAACACCATATATTTT. This encodes CASWDSNSGNTIYF.

The CDR3 is CASSLAEGGSTDTQYF. CDR3 coding DNA: TGTGCCAGCAGCTTAGCTGAGGGAGGATCCACAGATACGCAGTATTTT. The rearrangement uses TRBV7-9 and TRBJ2-3; the D gene is possibly TRBD2 (6 bases). With 0 bases removed from V and 2 bases from J, the gap between germline ends came to 12 bases. There are 16 residues in the CDR3. The V gene's germline CDR1 is SEHNR and CDR2 FQNEAQ (reference sequence).

The CDR3 DNA sequence: TGTGCCACCAGCATACAGGGAAGCAATCAGCCCCAGCATTTT. This sequence encodes CATSIQGSNQPQHF. The chain employs TRBV15 and TRBJ1-5; D possibly corresponds to TRBD1 (6 bases). Germline CDR1 reads LNHNV; CDR2 reads YYDKDF (reference sequence). With 4 bases removed from V and 1 base from J, the gap between germline ends came to 8 bases. The CDR3 totals 14 residues.